These 29 T cell receptor beta chains came from one sample sequenced in a study of T-cell memory formation after mild COVID-19. TCRdb processed the 5' RACE reads anew with MiXCR; each CDR3 protein has one entry. The repertoire holds around 250,000 distinct CDR3 sequences, with roughly 15% as singletons. Specimen: PBMCs or a T cell subset sorted from them (not recorded which). These receptors all stem from a man younger than 35 who had mild COVID-19 (a few samples of this study predate the infection). Cell type and time point are not known.

V gene TRBV4-1 combines with J gene TRBJ1-5; D gene unclear. Germline V CDR1 and CDR2: MGHRA, YSYEKL. V lost 3 bases, J lost 6 bases, and 15 bases lay in between. The CDR3 contains 15 residues. This chain's CDR3 is CASSHPGGVSQPQHF. The CDR3 DNA reads TGCGCCAGCAGCCACCCGGGCGGAGTTTCTCAGCCCCAGCATTTT.

This clonotype came up a few times. This chain uses TRBV6-5 with TRBJ2-2; possibly TRBD2 for D (6 bases). Trimming took 2 bases from V and 3 from J, leaving 22 bases between them. The germline V gene encodes CDR1 MNHEY and CDR2 SVGAGI. This CDR3 contains 19 residues. The CDR3 coding sequence is TGTGCCAGCAGTTACACGGCCTTGGTGGCGGGGCGGCACACCGGGGAGCTGTTTTTT. Amino acid sequence: CASSYTALVAGRHTGELFF.

V usage is TRBV5-1 and J usage is TRBJ1-1; D is perhaps TRBD1 (5 bases). Germline V gene sequence: CDR1 SGHRS, CDR2 YFSETQ. V was clipped by 3 bases and J by 4 bases, with 19 bases between them. CDR3 length: 16 residues. The CDR3 here is CASSWAQGTIGTEAFF. In nucleotides, the CDR3 is TGCGCCAGCAGCTGGGCCCAAGGGACCATCGGCACTGAAGCTTTCTTT.

The J gene is TRBJ1-5, the V gene TRBV12-3 or TRBV12-4; possibly TRBD1 for D (6 bases). V was shortened by 4 bases and J by 5 bases, with 15 bases between the two germline ends. The CDR3 is 15 amino acids. CDR3 in amino acids: CASSWGGAWDQPQHF. The DNA of the CDR3 is TGTGCCAGCAGTTGGGGGGGGGCTTGGGATCAGCCCCAGCATTTT.

V is TRBV20-1 and J is TRBJ1-3; D uncertain. The CDR3 consists of 15 residues. CDR1 and CDR2 (germline): DFQATT, SNEGSKA (reference sequence). V was trimmed by 5 bases and J by 4 bases, leaving 18 bases between them. The CDR3 spells CSASSPEPVGNTIYF. CDR3 bases: TGCAGTGCTTCCTCACCCGAGCCAGTCGGAAACACCATATATTTT.

This clonotype came up many times. V usage is TRBV12-3 or TRBV12-4 and J usage is TRBJ1-5; D gene ambiguous. The V gene lost 6 bases and the J gene lost 4 bases, with 10 bases spanning the gap. CDR3 length equals 13 residues. The CDR3 DNA follows: TGTGCCAGCAGCCGCCGGGAGAATCAGCCCCAGCATTTT. Translation: CASSRRENQPQHF.

V gene TRBV4-1 combines with J gene TRBJ2-2; no firm D call. Trimming cost V 3 bases and J 7 bases, with 12 bases left between them. This CDR3 contains 14 residues. Germline V gene sequence: CDR1 MGHRA, CDR2 YSYEKL. The CDR3 bases are TGCGCCAGCAGCCAGGCTCGAGCAGTCGGGGAGCTGTTTTTT. It translates to CASSQARAVGELFF.

This sequence joins TRBV9 and TRBJ2-2; D might be TRBD2 (5 bases). The V end lost 1 base, the J end lost 8 bases, and 12 bases lay between the germline ends. The CDR3 has 14 amino acids. CDR1 is SGDLS, CDR2 YYNGEE, per germline. CDR3 sequence (DNA): TGTGCCAGCAGCGTACAGAGGACGGGAGGGGAGCTGTTTTTT. Encoded protein: CASSVQRTGGELFF.

This clonotype came up a few times. This chain joins TRBV6-5 and TRBJ1-4; no clear D. Germline V gene sequence: CDR1 MNHEY, CDR2 SVGAGI. V was cut by 7 bases and J by 3 bases, with 15 bases left in between. The CDR3 has 15 residues. The DNA of the CDR3 is TGTGCCAGCAAAGATCCAAAGGTGCCTAATGAAAAACTGTTTTTT. It specifies CASKDPKVPNEKLFF.

A few counts support this clonotype. The chain uses TRBV18 and TRBJ2-7; possibly TRBD1 for D (8 bases). CDR1 is KGHSH, CDR2 LQKENI, per germline. Trimming stripped 8 bases from V and 4 bases from J, with 18 bases between. The CDR3 spans 14 residues. The CDR3 DNA is TGTGCCAGCACACAGGGGGAGGGACCGTACGAGCAGTACGTC. Its translation is CASTQGEGPYEQYV.

V and J are TRBV12-3 or TRBV12-4 and TRBJ1-4; 8 positions agree with TRBD1. The trim removed 4 bases at V and 1 base at J, leaving 5 bases unmatched. The CDR3 has 16 amino acids. In DNA form, the CDR3 reads TGTGCCAGCAGTTCGCAGGGGGCAGGAACTAATGAAAAACTGTTTTTT. This gives the protein CASSSQGAGTNEKLFF.

This clonotype has a handful of counts. This chain connects TRBV12-3 or TRBV12-4 to TRBJ1-2; 11 nucleotides match TRBD1. This CDR3 has 12 amino acids. Losses at the gene ends were 8 bases for V and 7 bases for J; bases not matched to a gene: 3. This CDR3 is CASRTGGFGYTF. The CDR3 coding sequence is TGTGCCAGCCGGACAGGGGGCTTTGGCTACACCTTC.

This clonotype was seen a handful of times. The chain employs TRBV12-3 or TRBV12-4 and TRBJ1-5, with unresolved D. The CDR3 spans 14 residues. The V end lost 5 bases, the J end lost 4 bases, and 12 bases lay between the germline ends. The CDR3 reads CASSIVSLNQPQHF. In DNA form, the CDR3 reads TGTGCCAGCAGTATTGTCAGCCTTAATCAGCCCCAGCATTTT.

This clonotype was detected only a few times. The chain carries TRBV4-2 and TRBJ1-6; D not resolved. Trimming shortened V by 0 bases and J by 15 bases, and 12 bases separated the two germline ends. The germline CDR1 and CDR2 sequences are LGHNA and YNFKEQ. This CDR3 has 13 residues. CDR3 sequence reads: CASSQDPGRNLHF. Written as DNA, the CDR3 is TGTGCCAGCAGCCAAGATCCCGGACGGAACCTCCACTTT.

This clonotype has a handful of counts. The chain uses TRBV13 and TRBJ2-7, with 7 bases fitting TRBD1. V lost 5 bases and J lost 7; bases outside the gene matches: 20. The CDR3 covers 17 residues. CDR1 and CDR2 from the germline V gene are PRHDT and FYEKMQ (reference sequence). CDR3 sequence (DNA): TGTGCCAGCAGCGCGTGGCTAGGGGGCGCGGAAAAGGATGAGCAGTACTTC. Translating gives CASSAWLGGAEKDEQYF.

J is TRBJ2-5 and V is TRBV12-5; D gene ambiguous. V gave up 10 bases and J gave up 1 base, with 10 bases separating them. There are 12 residues in the CDR3. Germline CDR1 reads LGHNT; CDR2 reads FRNRAP. In DNA, the CDR3 is TGTGCTATCTCCGATATCCAAGAGACCCAGTACTTC. Encoded protein: CAISDIQETQYF.

This clonotype was observed a few times. J is TRBJ2-7 and V is TRBV10-2, with D possibly called TRBD1 or TRBD2 (5 bases each). Germline loops: CDR1 WSHSY, CDR2 SAAADI. The CDR3 is made up of 15 amino acids. V lost 6 bases, J lost 6 bases, and 21 bases lay in between. CDR3 DNA: TGCGCCAGCAGCCACGGGACCTCCCGGGTCGCCGAGCAGTACGTC. It specifies CASSHGTSRVAEQYV.

This clonotype was detected a few times. J is TRBJ1-1 and V is TRBV4-3, with 7 bases lining up with TRBD1. V shed 0 bases and J 5 bases; nucleotides not matched to a gene: 12. This CDR3 has 17 residues. Per the germline V gene, CDR1 is LGHNA and CDR2 is YSLEER. Here the CDR3 DNA reads TGCGCCAGCAGCCAAGATCCGGTGGTGGCAGGGGGGACTGAAGCTTTCTTT. Translation: CASSQDPVVAGGTEAFF.

The chain carries TRBV11-2 and TRBJ2-5; perhaps TRBD1 as D (6 bases). Trimming pared 1 base from V and 6 bases from J, leaving 15 bases between. CDR1 and CDR2 from the germline V gene are SGHAT and FQNNGV. This CDR3 comprises 15 residues. DNA of the CDR3: TGTGCCAGCAGCTTAGGGACAGTGGTCGTACAGACCCAGTACTTC. Translating it yields CASSLGTVVVQTQYF.

This clonotype showed up just a few times. This chain uses TRBV6-5 with TRBJ2-3; 9 bases are a match to TRBD2. Looked up from germline, CDR1 is MNHEY and CDR2 is SVGAGI. This CDR3 has 17 residues. Trimming removed 0 bases from V and 4 bases from J; junction bases left unmatched: 8. CDR3 residues: CASSYSLAGGLSDTQYF. The CDR3 DNA reads TGTGCCAGCAGTTACTCCTTGGCGGGGGGGTTATCAGATACGCAGTATTTT.

This clonotype has just a few counts. The chain is built from TRBV7-9 and TRBJ2-7; D is possibly TRBD2 (6 bases). CDR1 SEHNR and CDR2 FQNEAQ come from the germline V gene (reference sequence). V was trimmed by 3 bases and J by 1 base, leaving 19 bases between them. This CDR3 has 17 amino acids. CDR3 loop: CASSFRVGQGRSYEQYF. DNA of the CDR3: TGTGCCAGCAGCTTTAGGGTCGGTCAAGGGAGGTCCTACGAGCAGTACTTC.

This clonotype came up once. The CDR3 protein is CSTSPGQGTLHTQYF. CDR3 DNA: TGCAGTACCTCACCCGGGCAGGGCACCCTCCATACGCAGTATTTT. The chain recombines TRBV20-1 with TRBJ2-3; a weak D match, TRBD1 (5 bases). CDR1 DFQATT and CDR2 SNEGSKA come from the germline V gene (reference sequence). V was shortened by 8 bases and J by 7 bases, with 25 bases between the two germline ends. The CDR3 consists of 15 residues.

This clonotype was counted a few times. The rearrangement joins TRBV7-3 to TRBJ2-1; D possibly uses TRBD1 or TRBD2 (7 bases each). The V end was cut by 4 bases, the J end by 4 bases, with 14 bases between. Germline values: CDR1 SGHTA, CDR2 FQGTGA. The CDR3 spans 15 residues. The CDR3 reads CASSYSGGVYNEQFF. The CDR3 DNA is TGTGCCAGCAGCTACTCAGGGGGGGTTTACAATGAGCAGTTCTTC.

In this sample, this clonotype turned up a few times. V usage is TRBV19 and J usage is TRBJ1-1; D remains unclear. Germline values: CDR1 LNHDA, CDR2 SQIVND (reference sequence). This CDR3 is built from 14 residues. V lost 4 bases to trimming and J lost 4 bases, with 13 bases between them. CDR3 sequence reads: CASSTRGGSTEAFF. In nucleotides, the CDR3 is TGTGCCAGTAGTACCCGGGGAGGATCCACTGAAGCTTTCTTT.

The chain links TRBV7-8 to TRBJ1-1; no clear D gene. V lost 1 base and J 3 bases, leaving 6 bases between the germline ends. This CDR3 is 13 amino acids long. The germline V gene encodes CDR1 SGHVS and CDR2 FQNEAQ. The CDR3, as DNA: TGTGCCAGCAGCTTAGAGGCTCACACTGAAGCTTTCTTT. Its translation: CASSLEAHTEAFF. Full variable domain (remainder filled in from reference TRBV7-8 and TRBJ1-1): GAGVSQSPRYKVAKRGQDVALRCDPISGHVSLFWYQQALGQGPEFLTYFQNEAQLDKSGLPSDRFFAERPEGSVSTLKIQRTQQEDSAVYLCASSLEAHTEAFFGQGTRLTVV.

The chain is built from TRBV27 and TRBJ2-5; possibly TRBD1 or TRBD2 for D (6 bases each). Germline V lookup: CDR1 MNHEY, CDR2 SMNVEV (reference sequence). The CDR3 runs to 14 residues. V shed 3 bases and J shed 6 bases, with 14 bases lying between them. The CDR3 spells CASSFAKGGKTQYF. CDR3 in DNA: TGTGCCAGCAGTTTTGCGAAGGGGGGTAAGACCCAGTACTTC.

V is TRBV18 and J is TRBJ2-1; D perhaps matches TRBD2 (6 bases). The CDR3 consists of 15 residues. The germline V gene encodes CDR1 KGHSH and CDR2 LQKENI. The V gene lost 0 bases and the J gene lost 6 bases, with 12 bases spanning the gap. This chain's CDR3 is CASSPPPVGGNEQFF. The DNA of the CDR3 is TGTGCCAGCTCACCACCACCCGTGGGGGGCAATGAGCAGTTCTTC.

The chain couples TRBV6-2 or TRBV6-3 to TRBJ2-7; D remains ambiguous. There are 13 residues in the CDR3. CDR1 is MNHEY, CDR2 SVGEGT, per germline. Trimming left V 5 bases short and J 3 bases short, with 11 bases between. The CDR3 loop reads CASSGPVNYEQYV. DNA for the CDR3: TGTGCCAGCAGTGGCCCGGTCAACTACGAGCAGTACGTC.

V gene TRBV7-6 combines with J gene TRBJ2-3, with 10 bases matching TRBD2. The CDR3 length is 15 residues. Germline trimming cut 5 bases from V and 0 bases from J; bases unmatched to any gene: 2. Germline lookup yields CDR1 SGHVS and CDR2 FNYEAQ. In nucleotides, the CDR3 is TGTGCCAGCAGCGCACTAGCGGGAAGCACAGATACGCAGTATTTT. Translation: CASSALAGSTDTQYF.